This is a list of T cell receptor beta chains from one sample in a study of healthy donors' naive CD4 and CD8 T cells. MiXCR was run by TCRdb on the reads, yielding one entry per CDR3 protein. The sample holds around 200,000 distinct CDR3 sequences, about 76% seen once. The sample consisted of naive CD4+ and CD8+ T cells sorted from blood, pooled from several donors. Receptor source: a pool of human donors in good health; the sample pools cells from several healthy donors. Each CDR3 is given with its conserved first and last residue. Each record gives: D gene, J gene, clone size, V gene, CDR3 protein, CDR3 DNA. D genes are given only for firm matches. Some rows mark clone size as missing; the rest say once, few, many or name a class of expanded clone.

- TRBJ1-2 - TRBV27 CASSSTGNGYTF TGTGCCAGCAGTTCTACAGGGAATGGCTACACCTTC
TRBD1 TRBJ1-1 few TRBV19 CASSIVGTGSTEAFF TGTGCCAGTAGTATAGTGGGGACAGGGAGTACTGAAGCTTTCTTT
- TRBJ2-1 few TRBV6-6 CASSLLGNTNEQFF TGTGCCAGCAGCTTATTGGGGAACACAAATGAGCAGTTCTTC
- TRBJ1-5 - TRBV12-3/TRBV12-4 CASSTDSNQPQHF TGTGCCAGCAGCACGGACAGCAATCAGCCCCAGCATTTT
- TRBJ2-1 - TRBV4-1 CASSQESRVSYNEQFF TGCGCCAGCAGCCAAGAGTCGAGGGTGTCCTACAATGAGCAGTTCTTC
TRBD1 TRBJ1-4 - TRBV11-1 CASSSRDSERKLFF TGTGCCAGCAGCAGCCGGGACAGCGAGAGGAAACTGTTTTTT
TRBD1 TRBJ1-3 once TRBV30 CAQGTGGASAGNTIYF TGTGCTCAAGGGACAGGGGGCGCTTCCGCTGGAAACACCATATATTTT
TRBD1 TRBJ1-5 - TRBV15 CATSRDRETGIGSPPQHF TGTGCCACCAGCAGAGATCGGGAGACAGGGATCGGATCACCGCCCCAGCATTTT
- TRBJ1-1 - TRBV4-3 CASSQDRGWSNTEAFF TGCGCCAGCAGCCAAGATCGCGGGTGGTCGAACACTGAAGCTTTCTTT
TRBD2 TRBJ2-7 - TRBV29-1 CSVEVGRARSEQYF TGCAGCGTTGAAGTCGGGAGGGCCCGATCCGAGCAGTACTTC
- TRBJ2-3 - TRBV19 CASSQGATDTQYF TGTGCCAGTAGTCAGGGAGCAACAGATACGCAGTACTTT
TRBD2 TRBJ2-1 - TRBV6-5 CASRMPGTRYNEQFF TGTGCCAGCAGGATGCCAGGGACTAGATACAATGAGCAGTTCTTC
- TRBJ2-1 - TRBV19 CASNAPPAAYNEQFF TGTGCCAGTAACGCCCCACCGGCGGCCTACAATGAGCAGTTCTTC
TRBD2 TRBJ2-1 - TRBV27 CASSLSWTSGINEQFF TGTGCCAGCAGTTTATCGTGGACTAGCGGGATCAATGAGCAGTTCTTC
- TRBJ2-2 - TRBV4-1 CASSQGLSKGGPGELFF TGCGCCAGCAGCCAAGGCTTATCGAAGGGAGGTCCCGGGGAGCTGTTTTTT
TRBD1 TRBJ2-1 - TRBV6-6 CASSLLDRVVEQFF TGTGCCAGCAGCCTCCTGGACAGGGTGGTTGAGCAGTTCTTC
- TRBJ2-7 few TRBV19 CASSDTIRGEQYF TGTGCCAGTAGCGATACCATCCGGGGCGAGCAGTACTTC
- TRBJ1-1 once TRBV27 CASRTLPVTEAFF TGTGCCAGCAGAACCCTCCCAGTCACTGAAGCTTTCTTT
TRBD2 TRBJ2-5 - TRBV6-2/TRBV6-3 CASSLGLAGYQETQYF TGTGCCAGCAGCCTAGGACTAGCGGGTTACCAAGAGACCCAGTACTTC
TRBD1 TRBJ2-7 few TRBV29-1 CSVEIQGVSYEQYF TGCAGCGTTGAAATACAGGGGGTCTCCTACGAGCAGTACTTC
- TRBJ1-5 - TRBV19 CASSMLPRNSNQPQHF TGTGCCAGTAGTATGCTTCCCAGGAATAGCAATCAGCCCCAGCATTTT
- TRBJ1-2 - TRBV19 CASKPGTTTGYTF TGTGCCAGTAAGCCGGGCACGACGACTGGCTACACCTTC
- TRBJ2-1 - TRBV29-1 CSVEWRGNEQFF TGCAGCGTTGAATGGCGGGGCAATGAGCAGTTCTTC
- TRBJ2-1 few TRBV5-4 CASTIRGPTGEQFF TGTGCCAGCACCATTAGGGGACCCACCGGAGAGCAGTTCTTC
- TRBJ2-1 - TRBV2 CASSVGLLTNNEQFF TGTGCCAGCAGTGTCGGGCTACTCACCAACAATGAGCAGTTCTTC
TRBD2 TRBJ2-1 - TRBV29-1 CSVGPLLAGEIYEQFF TGCAGCGTAGGCCCCCTACTAGCGGGAGAAATCTATGAGCAGTTCTTC
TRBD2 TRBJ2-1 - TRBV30 CAWPRKLAAYYNEQFF TGTGCCTGGCCACGGAAGCTAGCGGCTTATTACAATGAGCAGTTCTTC
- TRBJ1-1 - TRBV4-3 CASSQAPGTEAFF TGCGCCAGCAGCCAAGCCCCTGGCACTGAAGCTTTCTTT
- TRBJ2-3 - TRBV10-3 CATARGDLITDTQYF TGTGCCACGGCGAGGGGCGACCTCATCACAGATACGCAGTATTTT
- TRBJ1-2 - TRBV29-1 CSVEDPIPSLYGYTF TGCAGCGTTGAAGACCCCATCCCCTCTTTGTATGGCTACACCTTC
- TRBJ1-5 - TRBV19 CASRDRNQPQHF TGTGCCAGCCGGGACCGAAATCAGCCCCAGCATTTT
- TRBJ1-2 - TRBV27 CASSPLPSEGGRGYTF TGTGCCAGCAGTCCCCTCCCCAGTGAAGGCGGCCGGGGCTACACCTTC
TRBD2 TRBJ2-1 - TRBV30 CAWRRASGVYNEQFF TGTGCCTGGAGGAGGGCTAGCGGGGTCTACAATGAGCAGTTCTTC
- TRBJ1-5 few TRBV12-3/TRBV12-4 CASSLGLSNQPQHF TGTGCCAGCAGCCTCGGTCTCAGCAATCAGCCCCAGCATTTT
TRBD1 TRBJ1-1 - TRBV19 CASRDRQGRSNTEAFF TGTGCCAGTAGGGACCGACAGGGGAGATCGAACACTGAAGCTTTCTTT
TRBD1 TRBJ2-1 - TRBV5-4 CASIRPGQGFNEQFF TGTGCCAGCATTCGACCGGGACAGGGGTTCAATGAGCAGTTCTTC
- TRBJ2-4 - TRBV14 CASSQPKMLEFNGKNIQYF TGTGCCAGCAGCCAGCCGAAGATGTTAGAGTTCAACGGCAAAAACATTCAGTACTTC
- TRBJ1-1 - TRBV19 CASTPSGGWTEAFF TGTGCCAGTACCCCGAGCGGGGGATGGACTGAAGCTTTCTTT
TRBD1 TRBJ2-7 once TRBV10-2 CASSKSSPGGFYEQYF TGCGCCAGCAGTAAGTCCTCTCCAGGGGGCTTCTACGAGCAGTACTTC
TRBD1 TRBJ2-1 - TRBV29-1 CSARQGAAYNEQFF TGCAGCGCCCGACAGGGGGCGGCCTACAATGAGCAGTTCTTC
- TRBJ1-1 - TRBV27 CASSYSGDRPNTEAFF TGTGCCAGCAGTTATTCCGGCGACAGACCGAACACTGAAGCTTTCTTT
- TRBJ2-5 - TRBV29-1 CSVEGRTWGMDF TGCAGCGTTGAAGGAAGGACCTGGGGTATGGACTTC
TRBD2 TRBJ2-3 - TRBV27 CASSYTSGGAPDTQYF TGTGCCAGCAGTTACACTAGCGGGGGGGCCCCAGATACGCAGTATTTT
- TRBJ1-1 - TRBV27 CASSLTIYTEAFF TGTGCCAGCAGTTTGACCATTTACACTGAAGCTTTCTTT